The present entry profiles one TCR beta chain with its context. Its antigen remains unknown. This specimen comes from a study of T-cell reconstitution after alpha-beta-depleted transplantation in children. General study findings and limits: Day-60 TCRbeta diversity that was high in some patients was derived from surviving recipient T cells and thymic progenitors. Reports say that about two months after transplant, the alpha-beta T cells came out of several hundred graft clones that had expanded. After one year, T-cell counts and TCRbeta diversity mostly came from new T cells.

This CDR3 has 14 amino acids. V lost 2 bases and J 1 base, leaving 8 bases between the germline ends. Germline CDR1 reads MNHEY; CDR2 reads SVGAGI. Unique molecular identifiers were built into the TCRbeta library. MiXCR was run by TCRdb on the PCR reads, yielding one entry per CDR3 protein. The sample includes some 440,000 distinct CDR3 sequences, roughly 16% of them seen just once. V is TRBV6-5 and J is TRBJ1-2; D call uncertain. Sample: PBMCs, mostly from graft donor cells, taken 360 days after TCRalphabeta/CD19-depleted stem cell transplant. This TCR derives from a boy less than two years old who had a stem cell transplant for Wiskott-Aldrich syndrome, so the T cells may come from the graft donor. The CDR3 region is CASSYHRLNYGYTF. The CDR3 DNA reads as TGTGCCAGCAGTTACCACAGACTTAACTATGGCTACACCTTC.